The 24 T cell receptor beta chains below all came from one sample that was sequenced in a study of blood T cell repertoires in COVID-19. The table came from immunoSEQ multiplex PCR; TCRdb's copy has only in-frame clones and leaves some out. The sample includes hundreds of thousands of clones, 80% to 85% seen only once; the top ten take around 5%. Source material: PBMCs or T cells enriched from blood (not recorded which). The receptor set was obtained from a man in his forties who had been exposed to COVID-19.

The chain recombines TRBV7-8 with TRBJ1-6; 10 positions agree with TRBD1. This CDR3 is built from 13 residues. The V gene's germline CDR1 is SGHVS and CDR2 FQNEAQ. The V gene end was trimmed by 10 bases and the J gene end by 9 bases; junction bases not matched to a gene: 6. This CDR3 reads CATFRDRGSPLHF. DNA for the CDR3: TGTGCCACCTTTCGGGACAGGGGTTCACCCCTCCACTTT.

Only a few counts were recorded for this clone. V and J are TRBV6-6 and TRBJ1-1; maybe TRBD1 (6 bases). Trimming cost V 6 bases and J 4 bases, with 18 bases left between them. CDR3 size: 15 residues. Germline loops: CDR1 MNHNY, CDR2 SVGAGI (reference sequence). CDR3 sequence reads: CASRTHQGTVTEAFF. CDR3 bases: TGTGCCAGCAGAACCCACCAGGGGACGGTCACTGAAGCTTTCTTT.

V gene TRBV5-4 combines with J gene TRBJ2-7; TRBD2 is a possible D gene (6 bases). Germline values: CDR1 SGHNT, CDR2 YYREEE (reference sequence). The CDR3 is 14 residues long. V was clipped by 3 bases and J by 3 bases, with 13 bases between them. The CDR3, as DNA: TGTGCCAGCAGCTCTCGTACCGGGGGCTACGAGCAGTACTTC. Its protein is CASSSRTGGYEQYF.

The genes are TRBV18 and TRBJ2-1, with 7 bases lining up with TRBD2. Germline assignment: CDR1 KGHSH and CDR2 LQKENI. Trimming took 7 bases from V and 8 from J; bases not matched to a gene: 8. The CDR3 runs 13 residues. CDR3: CASFGQGGDEQFF. As DNA, the CDR3 is TGTGCCAGCTTCGGCCAGGGAGGGGATGAGCAGTTCTTC.

The chain recombines TRBV6-5 with TRBJ1-5; tentative D call: TRBD1 (5 bases). V lost 6 bases, J lost 6 bases, and 15 bases lay in between. The CDR3 spans 14 residues. In germline, CDR1 is MNHEY, CDR2 SVGAGI. The CDR3 sequence: CASRGRDYGQPQHF. CDR3 sequence (DNA): TGTGCCAGCAGGGGTAGGGACTACGGTCAGCCCCAGCATTTT.

This chain uses TRBV4-2 with TRBJ2-5; the match to TRBD2 covers 12 bases. V shed 0 bases and J 5 bases; nucleotides not matched to a gene: 1. The CDR3 spans 15 residues. Looked up from germline, CDR1 is LGHNA and CDR2 is YNFKEQ. The CDR3 sequence is CASSQETSGSETQYF. In DNA, the CDR3 is TGTGCCAGCAGCCAAGAGACTAGCGGGAGCGAGACCCAGTACTTC.

V is TRBV18 and J is TRBJ2-1; TRBD2 might be the D (5 bases). Trimming pared 3 bases from V and 6 bases from J, leaving 15 bases between. This CDR3 is built from 15 residues. The germline CDR1 and CDR2 sequences are KGHSH and LQKENI. CDR3 bases: TGTGCCAGCTCACCCCTAGCTGTCGGTCTCAATGAGCAGTTCTTC. Its translation: CASSPLAVGLNEQFF. Complete variable domain (other parts from reference TRBV18 and TRBJ2-1): NAGVMQNPRHLVRRRGQEARLRCSPMKGHSHVYWYRQLPEEGLKFMVYLQKENIIDESGMPKERFSAEFPKEGPSILRIQQVVRGDSAAYFCASSPLAVGLNEQFFGPGTRLTVL.

V gene TRBV18 combines with J gene TRBJ2-3; 9 bases match TRBD1. In germline, CDR1 is KGHSH, CDR2 LQKENI. V lost 3 bases and J lost 2; bases outside the gene matches: 6. The CDR3 consists of 16 residues. The CDR3 sequence is CASSPDRGFFTDTQYF. Here the CDR3 DNA reads TGTGCCAGCTCACCCGACAGGGGGTTCTTCACAGATACGCAGTATTTT.

The rearrangement links TRBV15 to TRBJ1-4, with D unclear. V gave up 0 bases and J gave up 3 bases, with 14 bases separating them. Germline-derived CDR1 and CDR2 are LNHNV and YYDKDF (reference sequence). The CDR3 sequence is 17 residues long. For the CDR3, the DNA is TGTGCCACCAGCAGAGATCGGGGAGGCTACGCTAATGAAAAACTGTTTTTT. Protein: CATSRDRGGYANEKLFF.

The genes are TRBV29-1 and TRBJ2-7; TRBD2 is a possible D gene (6 bases). Germline V gene data show CDR1 as SQVTM and CDR2 as ANQGSEA. V gave up 1 base and J gave up 2 bases, with 9 bases separating them. The CDR3 extends over 13 amino acids. CDR3 coding DNA: TGCAGCGTTGAAGGCGGGGCCACCTACGAGCAGTACTTC. Translating gives CSVEGGATYEQYF.

J is TRBJ1-2 and V is TRBV12-3 or TRBV12-4; D unclear. V lost 0 bases, J lost 4 bases, and 6 bases lay in between. The CDR3 is 13 residues long. The CDR3 is CASSLAVAYGYTF. The CDR3 bases are TGTGCCAGCAGTTTAGCGGTGGCCTATGGCTACACCTTC.

J is TRBJ1-2 and V is TRBV29-1, with unresolved D. Germline values: CDR1 SQVTM, CDR2 ANQGSEA. This CDR3 has 10 amino acids. Trimming removed 5 bases from V and 6 bases from J, with 7 bases in between. The CDR3 region has the DNA TGCAGCGTTTGGGAGGATGGCTACACCTTC. Translating it yields CSVWEDGYTF.

The J gene is TRBJ2-7, the V gene TRBV7-2, with unresolved D. The V gene lost 1 base and the J gene lost 3 bases, with 7 bases spanning the gap. This CDR3 spans 13 amino acids. Germline V gives CDR1 SGHTA, CDR2 FQGNSA. CDR3 residues: CASSLGRGYEQYF. The CDR3 DNA is TGTGCCAGCAGCTTAGGGAGAGGCTACGAGCAGTACTTC.

The rearrangement joins TRBV7-3 to TRBJ1-6; 7 positions agree with TRBD1. J gave up 8 bases and V 6 bases, and 7 bases lay outside the gene matches. The CDR3 length is 14 residues. Germline V lookup: CDR1 SGHTA, CDR2 FQGTGA. For the CDR3, the DNA is TGTGCCAGCAGTCGACAGGGTGGCCATTCACCCCTCCACTTT. It specifies CASSRQGGHSPLHF. Full variable domain (outside the CDR3, taken from reference TRBV7-3 and TRBJ1-6): GAGVSQTPSNKVTEKGKYVELRCDPISGHTALYWYRQSLGQGPEFLIYFQGTGAADDSGLPNDRFFAVRPEGSVSTLKIQRTERGDSAVYLCASSRQGGHSPLHFGNGTRLTVT.

CDR3 DNA: TGTGCCAGCAGTCCTCCCCAGGGCAAGGTGCAGTTCTTC. This encodes CASSPPQGKVQFF. The chain joins TRBV12-3 or TRBV12-4 to TRBJ2-1; the D gene is possibly TRBD1 (5 bases). V was trimmed by 5 bases and J by 12 bases, leaving 17 bases between them. The CDR3 has 13 amino acids.

Only one count was recorded for this clone. The gene calls are TRBV24-1 and TRBJ2-3, with TRBD2 as a possible D gene (7 bases). The CDR3 has 16 amino acids. The V end lost 4 bases, the J end lost 6 bases, and 19 bases lay between the germline ends. The V gene's germline CDR1 is KGHDR and CDR2 SFDVKD. CDR3 region: CATSDRVGRGGDTQYF. The CDR3 DNA reads TGTGCCACCAGTGACCGTGTGGGCAGGGGAGGGGATACGCAGTATTTT.

The gene calls are TRBV9 and TRBJ1-1; 7 positions match TRBD1. CDR1 and CDR2 from the germline V gene are SGDLS and YYNGEE. Unmatched junction bases numbered 13, after V lost 0 bases and J lost 5 bases. The CDR3 runs to 17 residues. The CDR3 region is CASSVDPTGARSTEAFF. CDR3 nucleotides: TGTGCCAGCAGCGTAGATCCCACAGGGGCACGGAGTACTGAAGCTTTCTTT.

This chain connects TRBV7-3 to TRBJ2-7, with D perhaps TRBD2 (5 bases). V gave up 5 bases and J gave up 1 base, with 12 bases separating them. The CDR3 runs 14 residues. In germline, CDR1 is SGHTA, CDR2 FQGTGA. The CDR3 DNA sequence: TGTGCCAGCAGCCCCAGCCGGGATTCCTACGAGCAGTACTTC. Residues: CASSPSRDSYEQYF.

V gene TRBV7-2 combines with J gene TRBJ1-5; TRBD1 matches 7 bases. Germline CDR1 and CDR2: SGHTA and FQGNSA. The V and J ends lost 5 bases and 5 bases, in that order; junction bases with no gene match: 9. This CDR3 has 15 amino acids. The CDR3 sequence is CASSPNYRGDQPQHF. CDR3 DNA: TGTGCCAGCAGCCCGAATTACAGGGGCGATCAGCCCCAGCATTTT.

This clone was picked up one time. The J gene is TRBJ1-2, the V gene TRBV7-3, with D perhaps matching TRBD1 (5 bases). Deletions cut 1 base from V and 5 bases from J, with 14 bases between. The CDR3 has 15 amino acids. Germline V gene data show CDR1 as SGHTA and CDR2 as FQGTGA. CDR3 sequence reads: CASSLSSDSGYGYTF. In DNA, the CDR3 is TGTGCCAGCAGCTTAAGCTCCGACTCAGGGTATGGCTACACCTTC.

V is TRBV6-5 and J is TRBJ2-1, with 7 nucleotides matching TRBD2. The ends lost 7 bases at V and 7 bases at J; junction bases unmatched: 10. Germline assignment: CDR1 MNHEY and CDR2 SVGAGI. The CDR3 totals 14 residues. For the CDR3, the DNA is TGTGCCAGCAACACTGGACTAGTCTTAAATGAGCAGTTCTTC. Translation gives CASNTGLVLNEQFF.

This sequence joins TRBV12-3 or TRBV12-4 and TRBJ2-1; no definite D call. CDR3 length: 12 amino acids. Trimming removed 8 bases at V and 10 bases at J, with 15 bases between. In DNA, the CDR3 is TGTGCCAGCGGAACCCGGCGGAGCGAGCAGTTCTTC. This sequence encodes CASGTRRSEQFF.

The chain uses TRBV5-4 and TRBJ2-1, with 8 positions matching TRBD1. The CDR3 is 13 residues long. Germline V gene lookup returns CDR1 SGHNT and CDR2 YYREEE (reference sequence). The trim removed 6 bases at V and 5 bases at J, leaving 4 bases unmatched. CDR3 protein: CASTMTGDNEQFF. CDR3 DNA sequence: TGTGCCAGCACCATGACAGGGGACAATGAGCAGTTCTTC.

The chain links TRBV4-1 to TRBJ1-5; D gene uncertain. Germline values: CDR1 MGHRA, CDR2 YSYEKL. This CDR3 spans 14 amino acids. Trimming removed 3 bases at V and 5 bases at J, with 11 bases between. Here the CDR3 reads CASSQGSSDQPQHF. For the CDR3, the DNA is TGCGCCAGCAGCCAGGGCAGTTCCGATCAGCCCCAGCATTTT.